This TCR beta chain was sequenced in a study of blood T cell repertoires in COVID-19. Background on the study: Both acute and convalescent COVID-19 samples were obtained from the United States, Italy and Spain. Sample material is recorded as cDNA or gDNA derived from T cells, B-cell-depleted T cells, or PBMCs.

Authors' analysis steps: Reference gene primer amplification gave nucleated cell count estimates. TCRdb's table, derived via immunoSEQ multiplex PCR, lists solely in-frame clones and lacks some. V and J calls and clone size are as listed in that table; D and trimming were resolved from the DNA. Among 150,000 or so clones, 82% were seen once, and the ten largest hold about 8.4%. V lost 2 bases to trimming and J lost 10 bases, with 18 bases between them. Per germline, CDR1 SGHTA and CDR2 FQGNSA. The CDR3 totals 15 residues. This chain connects TRBV7-2 to TRBJ2-1; maybe TRBD1 (5 bases). Sequenced: peripheral blood. This sequence originates from a woman aged 70-85 years with acute or convalescent COVID-19. The CDR3 loop reads CASSLFPLPGSEQFF. CDR3 coding DNA: TGTGCCAGCAGCTTATTTCCCCTTCCAGGGTCCGAGCAGTTCTTC.